Described below is a single T cell receptor beta chain sequence and its context. Antigen unknown. The data were obtained in a study of blood T cells in healthy people across ages. Turning to the study itself: About one barcoded beta molecule per two T cells was captured by template switching. Study-wide results and caveats: Because donor CMV status was unknown, expanded clonotype changes were possibly confounded.

A J-beta primer mix and a sample-barcoded 5' primer were used in a second PCR of about 6 to 12 cycles. Through a template-switch adaptor with 12 random nucleotides, each cDNA molecule received a tag. TCRdb fed the 5' RACE reads into MiXCR, producing one record per CDR3 protein. The sample gives about 970,000 distinct CDR3 sequences, just over 50% of which show up once; 20% to 25% is in the top ten. Trimming pared 0 bases from V and 7 bases from J, leaving 16 bases between. Germline assignment: CDR1 DFQATT and CDR2 SNEGSKA (reference sequence). The CDR3 has 15 amino acids. The receptor comes from a woman aged 60-75 years in good health. This chain links TRBV20-1 with TRBJ1-5; a weak D match, TRBD1 (6 bases). Sequences were obtained from blood. DNA of the CDR3: TGCAGTGCTAGAGAAACGTCAGGGAGGGGGCAGCCCCAGCATTTT. Residues: CSARETSGRGQPQHF.